This T cell receptor (beta chain) was documented in a study of blood T cell repertoires in COVID-19. The CDR3 runs to 15 residues. V gave up 5 bases and J gave up 5 bases; unmatched junction bases: 9. Germline V gene lookup returns CDR1 SGHNT and CDR2 YENEEA. Data came from immunoSEQ multiplex PCR; TCRdb stores just in-frame clones and leaves some out. The profile covers around 130,000 clones, with 65% to 85% appearing a single time and 3.5% to 4% taken by the ten largest. The sequenced material came from PBMCs or T cells enriched from blood (not recorded which). V and J are TRBV11-3 and TRBJ2-5, with 9 bases that match TRBD2. The clonotype originates from a woman in her twenties or thirties who had recovered from COVID-19. CDR3 sequence: CASSAREGGRETQYF. CDR3 in DNA: TGTGCCAGCAGCGCGCGGGAGGGAGGAAGGGAGACCCAGTACTTC.